The clone carrying this T cell receptor beta chain was recorded a few times. Its antigen is unidentified. TCRdb's copy holds only in-frame clones and misses some; the assay was immunoSEQ multiplex PCR. Of some 87,000 clones detected, 80% appear once; the ten largest clones hold around 7%. This specimen belongs to a study of a mutant IDH1 vaccine in newly diagnosed glioma. Study background: Earlier care involved radiotherapy, temozolomide, or both, and the majority received both. Study conclusions and caveats: There seemed to be no relation between pseudoprogression and changes in top peripheral T cell clonotypes.

Germline V gene lookup returns CDR1 LNHDA and CDR2 SQIVND (reference sequence). Trimming left V 5 bases short and J 5 bases short, with 15 bases between. The CDR3 is 14 amino acids. The time point here: baseline, week 1 (first vaccination visit). Sample treatment: pre-vaccination baseline after standard-of-care therapy. Sequences were derived from PBMCs, sampled from a glioma patient treated with radiotherapy, temozolomide or both. The origin of this receptor is a man aged 35 to 55 with glioma. The chain employs TRBV19 and TRBJ1-1; tentatively, D is TRBD1 (6 bases). The DNA for the CDR3 is TGTGCCAGTAGTTCCCAGGGGAGGGGTACTGAAGCTTTCTTT. The encoded protein is CASSSQGRGTEAFF.